This TCR beta chain comes out of a study of T cell changes during pregnancy in multiple sclerosis. The V and J ends lost 0 bases and 8 bases respectively, with 17 bases between them. The CDR3 is 15 amino acids. Germline-derived CDR1 and CDR2 are SGHKS and YYEKEE (reference sequence). The protocol was immunoSEQ multiplex PCR, while the TCRdb copy is restricted to in-frame clones and leaves out a portion. The sample includes approximately 66,000 clones, over 75% of them seen just once. This rearrangement joins TRBV5-5 to TRBJ1-1; tentative D call: TRBD1 (5 bases). The sequenced sample was CD8+ T cells from peripheral blood mononuclear cells, obtained before pregnancy. The clonotype was recovered from a female donor with multiple sclerosis, enrolled in a pregnancy study. For the CDR3, the DNA is TGTGCCAGCAGCTTGGGGGTGGGGACTTATGGGGAAGCTTTCTTT. It yields the protein CASSLGVGTYGEAFF.